This is a list of T cell receptor beta chains from one sample in a study of shared clonotypes between healthy human individuals. The method was immunoSEQ multiplex PCR; TCRdb's version includes in-frame clones alone and lacks a portion of them. Among about 730,000 clones listed, 55% to 80% were seen once. The specimen was memory CD4+ T cells sorted from blood. Receptors originate from a woman aged 30 to 39 in good health. The CDR3 runs from the conserved cysteine through the conserved F or W.

V gene: TRBV5-7; J gene: TRBJ1-5; CDR3 protein: CASSLGHLSNQPQHF
V gene: TRBV5-6; J gene: TRBJ1-2; CDR3 protein: CASSLGQGDLYGYTF
V gene: TRBV18; J gene: TRBJ1-1; CDR3 protein: CASGLENTEAFF
V gene: TRBV4-1; J gene: TRBJ1-2; CDR3 protein: CASSPSGTTHGYTF
V gene: TRBV4-1; J gene: TRBJ1-2; CDR3 protein: CASSQDSRVAYGYTF
V gene: TRBV18; J gene: TRBJ1-1; CDR3 protein: CASSYSDTEAFF
V gene: TRBV7-9; J gene: TRBJ2-2; CDR3 protein: CASSQGSANTGELFF
V gene: TRBV5-8; J gene: TRBJ2-1; CDR3 protein: CASFPRLEGVEQFF
V gene: TRBV2; J gene: TRBJ2-5; CDR3 protein: CASSERRETQYF
V gene: TRBV6-5; J gene: TRBJ1-3; CDR3 protein: CASSYSPEGNTIYF
V gene: TRBV30; J gene: TRBJ1-4; CDR3 protein: CALPTSATNEKLFF
V gene: TRBV28; J gene: TRBJ2-4; CDR3 protein: CASSLPWGTKNIQYF
V gene: TRBV7-6; J gene: TRBJ2-3; CDR3 protein: CASSSGPSRLAGPQGTQYF
V gene: TRBV4-1; J gene: -; CDR3 protein: CASSPFFLAGEVKFYEQYF
V gene: TRBV11-2; J gene: TRBJ1-4; CDR3 protein: CASSLVGWGEDEKLFF
V gene: TRBV6-1; J gene: TRBJ2-3; CDR3 protein: CATLGLAGADTQYF
V gene: TRBV5-1; J gene: TRBJ1-4; CDR3 protein: CASSLGDRDNEKLFF
V gene: TRBV18; J gene: TRBJ1-5; CDR3 protein: CASSPRTDQPQHF
V gene: TRBV7-2; J gene: TRBJ2-5; CDR3 protein: CASSFGLAANKETQYF
V gene: TRBV7-9; J gene: TRBJ2-7; CDR3 protein: CASSTGPIGAEQYF
V gene: TRBV7-7; J gene: TRBJ2-1; CDR3 protein: CASSPDRSSYNEQFF
V gene: TRBV7-3; J gene: TRBJ2-2; CDR3 protein: CASSLLRTGLPLGPGELFF
V gene: TRBV19; J gene: TRBJ1-1; CDR3 protein: CASSTQTGSTEAFF
V gene: TRBV28; J gene: TRBJ2-7; CDR3 protein: CASSLTQGGYEQYF
V gene: TRBV28; J gene: TRBJ2-6; CDR3 protein: CASSPGQGFSGANVLTF
V gene: TRBV19; J gene: TRBJ2-1; CDR3 protein: CATDIGGTGGNEQFF
V gene: TRBV7-2; J gene: TRBJ1-1; CDR3 protein: CASSSDRYTEAFF
V gene: TRBV4-1; J gene: TRBJ1-1; CDR3 protein: CASSQRQGPSEAFF
V gene: TRBV11-2; J gene: TRBJ1-2; CDR3 protein: CASSAGTGLDGYTF
V gene: TRBV18; J gene: TRBJ1-5; CDR3 protein: CASSPRGWEPQHF
V gene: TRBV28; J gene: TRBJ1-5; CDR3 protein: CASTGGVFNQPQHF
V gene: TRBV6-6; J gene: TRBJ1-2; CDR3 protein: CASRAGTSSSYGYTF
V gene: TRBV7-9; J gene: TRBJ1-4; CDR3 protein: CASSQNGGLATNEKLFF
V gene: TRBV18; J gene: TRBJ2-7; CDR3 protein: CASSPGTGPYEQYF
V gene: TRBV6-5; J gene: TRBJ1-3; CDR3 protein: CASSSDWGSGNTIYF
V gene: TRBV9; J gene: TRBJ2-2; CDR3 protein: CASSVAPVNTGELFF